This TCR beta chain stems from a study of blood T cell repertoires in COVID-19. Background on the study: PBMCs, B-cell-depleted T cells, or T cells were the source of the cDNA or gDNA that made up the material.

In the source study's methods: The assay estimated nucleated cells by amplifying reference gene primers. Profiled with immunoSEQ multiplex PCR; TCRdb holds only in-frame clones, not every one. The D gene and trimming were derived from the DNA, and the V and J assignments and clone size from that table. The table shows some 150,000 clones, with around 75% occurring only once. CDR1 MDHEN and CDR2 SYDVKM come from the germline V gene. Trimming left V 8 bases short and J 4 bases short, with 18 bases between. The CDR3 has 16 residues. Specimen: peripheral blood. The chain carries TRBV28 and TRBJ2-6; a possible D gene is TRBD2 (6 bases). The source is an elderly woman with acute or convalescent COVID-19. The CDR3 here is CASSSIGEAGANVLTF. CDR3 bases: TGTGCCAGCTCTTCTATTGGGGAGGCGGGGGCCAACGTCCTGACTTTC.